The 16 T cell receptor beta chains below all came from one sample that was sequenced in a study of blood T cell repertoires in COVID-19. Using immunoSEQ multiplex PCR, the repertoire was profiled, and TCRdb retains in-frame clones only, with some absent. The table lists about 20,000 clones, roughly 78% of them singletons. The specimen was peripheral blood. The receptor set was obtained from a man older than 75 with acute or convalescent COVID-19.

CDR3 region: CASSLAPLTDTQYF. The CDR3 nucleotides read TGTGCCAGCAGCTTAGCACCCCTAACAGATACGCAGTATTTT. This sequence joins TRBV7-8 and TRBJ2-3; D unresolved. V was shortened by 0 bases and J by 3 bases, with 7 bases between the two germline ends. This CDR3 has 14 amino acids. Germline CDR1 is SGHVS and CDR2 is FQNEAQ.

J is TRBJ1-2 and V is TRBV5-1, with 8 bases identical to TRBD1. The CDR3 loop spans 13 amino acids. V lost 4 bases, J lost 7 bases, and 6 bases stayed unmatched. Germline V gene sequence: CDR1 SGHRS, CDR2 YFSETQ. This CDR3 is CASSPDRVAGYTF. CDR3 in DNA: TGCGCCAGCAGCCCGGACAGGGTTGCTGGCTACACCTTC. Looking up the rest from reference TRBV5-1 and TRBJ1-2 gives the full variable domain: KAGVTQTPRYLIKTRGQQVTLSCSPISGHRSVSWYQQTPGQGLQFLFEYFSETQRNKGNFPGRFSGRQFSNSRSEMNVSTLELGDSALYLCASSPDRVAGYTFGSGTRLTVV.

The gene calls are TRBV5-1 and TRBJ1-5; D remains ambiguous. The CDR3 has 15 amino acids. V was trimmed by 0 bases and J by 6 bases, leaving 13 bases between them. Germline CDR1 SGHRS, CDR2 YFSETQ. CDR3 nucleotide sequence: TGCGCCAGCAGCTTGGGGGCCTCGGGAGGTCAGCCCCAGCATTTT. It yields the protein CASSLGASGGQPQHF.

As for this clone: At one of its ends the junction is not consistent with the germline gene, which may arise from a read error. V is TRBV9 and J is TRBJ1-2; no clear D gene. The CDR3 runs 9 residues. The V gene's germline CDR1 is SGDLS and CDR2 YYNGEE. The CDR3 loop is CGQVDGYTF. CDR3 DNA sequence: TGCGGGCAGGTGGATGGCTACACCTTC.

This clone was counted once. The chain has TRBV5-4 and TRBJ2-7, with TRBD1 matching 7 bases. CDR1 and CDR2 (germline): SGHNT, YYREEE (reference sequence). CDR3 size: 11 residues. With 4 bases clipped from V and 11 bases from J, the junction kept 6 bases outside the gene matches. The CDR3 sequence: CASSATGTEYV. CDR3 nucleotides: TGTGCCAGCAGCGCAACCGGGACAGAGTACGTC.

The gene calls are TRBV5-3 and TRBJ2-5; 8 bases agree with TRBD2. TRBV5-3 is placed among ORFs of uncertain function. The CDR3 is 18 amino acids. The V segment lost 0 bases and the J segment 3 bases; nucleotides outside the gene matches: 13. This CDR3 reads CARSLVLAGRPREETQYF. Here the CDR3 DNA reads TGTGCCAGAAGCTTGGTTTTAGCGGGACGTCCTAGGGAAGAGACCCAGTACTTC.

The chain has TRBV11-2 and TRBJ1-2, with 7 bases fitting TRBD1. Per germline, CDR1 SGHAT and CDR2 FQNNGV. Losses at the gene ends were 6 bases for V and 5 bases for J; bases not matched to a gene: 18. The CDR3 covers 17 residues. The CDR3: CASRTGTEVHTGYGYTF. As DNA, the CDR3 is TGTGCCAGCAGGACCGGGACAGAGGTTCATACGGGGTATGGCTACACCTTC. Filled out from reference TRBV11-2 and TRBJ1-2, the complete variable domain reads EAGVAQSPRYKIIEKRQSVAFWCNPISGHATLYWYQQILGQGPKLLIQFQNNGVVDDSQLPKDRFSAERLKGVDSTLKIQPAKLEDSAVYLCASRTGTEVHTGYGYTFGSGTRLTVV.

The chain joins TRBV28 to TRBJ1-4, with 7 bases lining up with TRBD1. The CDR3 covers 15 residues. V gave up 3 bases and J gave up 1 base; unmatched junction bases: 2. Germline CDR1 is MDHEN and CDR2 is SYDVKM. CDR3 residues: CASSFQGGTNEKLFF. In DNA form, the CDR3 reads TGTGCCAGCAGTTTTCAGGGGGGAACTAATGAAAAACTGTTTTTT.

The CDR3 here is CASTLRAGGPYEQYV. The DNA for the CDR3 is TGTGCCAGCACCCTCCGGGCGGGAGGGCCGTACGAGCAGTACGTC. The genes are TRBV6-6 and TRBJ2-7; 9 bases line up with TRBD2. Trimming removed 7 bases from V and 4 bases from J; junction bases left unmatched: 11. Germline V gene lookup returns CDR1 MNHNY and CDR2 SVGAGI (reference sequence). This CDR3 comprises 15 residues.

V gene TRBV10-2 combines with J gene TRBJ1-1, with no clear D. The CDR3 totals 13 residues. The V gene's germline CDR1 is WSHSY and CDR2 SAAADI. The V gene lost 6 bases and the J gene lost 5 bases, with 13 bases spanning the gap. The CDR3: CASREGRVTEAFF. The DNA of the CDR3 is TGCGCCAGCAGGGAAGGGAGAGTAACTGAAGCTTTCTTT.

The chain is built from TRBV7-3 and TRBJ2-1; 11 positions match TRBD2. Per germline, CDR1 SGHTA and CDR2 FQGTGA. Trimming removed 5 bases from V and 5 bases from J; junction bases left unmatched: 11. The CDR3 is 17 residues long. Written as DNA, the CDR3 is TGTGCCAGCAGCCCCCAAATTCGACTAGCGGGAAACAATGAGCAGTTCTTC. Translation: CASSPQIRLAGNNEQFF.

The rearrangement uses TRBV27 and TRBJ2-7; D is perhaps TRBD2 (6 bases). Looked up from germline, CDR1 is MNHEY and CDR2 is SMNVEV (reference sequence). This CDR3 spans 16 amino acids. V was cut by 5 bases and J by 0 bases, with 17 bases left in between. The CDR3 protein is CASSPLRRAISYEQYF. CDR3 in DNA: TGTGCCAGCAGTCCCCTTAGGAGGGCTATCTCCTACGAGCAGTACTTC.

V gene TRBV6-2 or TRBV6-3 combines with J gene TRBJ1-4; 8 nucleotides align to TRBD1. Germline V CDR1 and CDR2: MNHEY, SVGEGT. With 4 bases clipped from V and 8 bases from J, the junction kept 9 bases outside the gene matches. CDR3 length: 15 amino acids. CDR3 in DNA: TGTGCCAGCAGTTCCCAGGGGGCTCCGTGGGAAAAACTGTTTTTT. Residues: CASSSQGAPWEKLFF.

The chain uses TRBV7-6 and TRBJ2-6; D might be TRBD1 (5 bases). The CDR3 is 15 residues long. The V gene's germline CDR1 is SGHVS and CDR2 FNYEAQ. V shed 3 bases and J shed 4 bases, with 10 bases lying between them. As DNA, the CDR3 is TGTGCCAGCAGCTTTCGTTCAGGGGGGGCCAACGTCCTGACTTTC. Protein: CASSFRSGGANVLTF.

CDR3 in amino acids: CASSATDKRYEKLFF. The CDR3 DNA sequence: TGTGCCAGCAGCGCGACAGACAAACGATATGAAAAACTGTTTTTT. V gene TRBV7-2 combines with J gene TRBJ1-4; possibly TRBD1 for D (5 bases). The CDR3 runs to 15 residues. Trimming took 5 bases from V and 6 from J, leaving 16 bases between them. Germline values: CDR1 SGHTA, CDR2 FQGNSA.

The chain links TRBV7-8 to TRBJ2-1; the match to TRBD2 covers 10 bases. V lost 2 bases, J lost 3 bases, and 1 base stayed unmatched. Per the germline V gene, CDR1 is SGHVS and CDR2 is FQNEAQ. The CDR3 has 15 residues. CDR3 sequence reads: CASSLTSGNYNEQFF. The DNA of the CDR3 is TGTGCCAGCAGCTTAACTAGCGGGAACTACAATGAGCAGTTCTTC.